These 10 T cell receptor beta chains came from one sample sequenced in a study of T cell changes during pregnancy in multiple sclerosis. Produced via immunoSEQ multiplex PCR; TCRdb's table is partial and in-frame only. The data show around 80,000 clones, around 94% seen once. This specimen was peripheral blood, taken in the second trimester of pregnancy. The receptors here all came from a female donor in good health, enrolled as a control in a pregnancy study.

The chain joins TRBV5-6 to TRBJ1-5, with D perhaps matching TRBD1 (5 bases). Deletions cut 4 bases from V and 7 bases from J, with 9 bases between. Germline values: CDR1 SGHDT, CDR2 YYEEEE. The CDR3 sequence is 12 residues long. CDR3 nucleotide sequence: TGTGCCAGCAGCGGGGGGGGGCAGCCCCAGCATTTT. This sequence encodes CASSGGGQPQHF.

This CDR3 is CASSLHTLGTDTQYF. CDR3 coding DNA: TGTGCCAGCAGCTTACACACCCTTGGCACAGATACGCAGTATTTT. This sequence joins TRBV5-4 and TRBJ2-3; D gene ambiguous. Germline V gives CDR1 SGHNT, CDR2 YYREEE (reference sequence). There are 15 residues in the CDR3. The V end was cut by 2 bases, the J end by 1 base, with 11 bases between.

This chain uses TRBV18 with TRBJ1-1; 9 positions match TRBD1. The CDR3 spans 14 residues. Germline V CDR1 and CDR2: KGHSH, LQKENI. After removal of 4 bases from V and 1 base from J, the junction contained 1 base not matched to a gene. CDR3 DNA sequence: TGTGCCAGCTCACGGGGACAGGGGAACACTGAAGCTTTCTTT. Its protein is CASSRGQGNTEAFF.

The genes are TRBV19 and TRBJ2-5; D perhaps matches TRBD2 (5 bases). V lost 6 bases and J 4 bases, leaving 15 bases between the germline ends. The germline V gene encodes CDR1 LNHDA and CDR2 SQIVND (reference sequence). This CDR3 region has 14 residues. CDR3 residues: CASRARGNGETQYF. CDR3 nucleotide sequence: TGTGCCAGTAGAGCGAGAGGGAATGGAGAGACCCAGTACTTC.

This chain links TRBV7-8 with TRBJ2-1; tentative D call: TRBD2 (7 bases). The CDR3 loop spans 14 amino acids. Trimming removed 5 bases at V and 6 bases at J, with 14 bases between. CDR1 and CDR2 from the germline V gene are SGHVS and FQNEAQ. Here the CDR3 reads CASSMIGGGNEQFF. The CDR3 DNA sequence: TGTGCCAGCAGCATGATAGGGGGGGGCAATGAGCAGTTCTTC.

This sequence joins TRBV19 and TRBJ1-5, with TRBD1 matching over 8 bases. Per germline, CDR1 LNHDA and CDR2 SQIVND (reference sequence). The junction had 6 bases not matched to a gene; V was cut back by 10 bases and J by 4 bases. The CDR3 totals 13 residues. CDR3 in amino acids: CATDRVGNQPQHF. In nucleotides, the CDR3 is TGTGCCACGGACAGGGTTGGGAATCAGCCCCAGCATTTT.

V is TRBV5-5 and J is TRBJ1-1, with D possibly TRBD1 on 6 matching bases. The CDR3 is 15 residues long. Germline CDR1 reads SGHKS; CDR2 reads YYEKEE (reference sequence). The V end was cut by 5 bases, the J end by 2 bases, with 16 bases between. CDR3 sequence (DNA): TGTGCCAGCAGTTCGGACAGTTTGGTAAACACTGAAGCTTTCTTT. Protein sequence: CASSSDSLVNTEAFF. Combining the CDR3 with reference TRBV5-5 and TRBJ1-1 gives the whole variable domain DAGVTQSPTHLIKTRGQQVTLRCSPISGHKSVSWYQQVLGQGPQFIFQYYEKEERGRGNFPDRFSARQFPNYSSELNVNALLLGDSALYLCASSSDSLVNTEAFFGQGTRLTVV.

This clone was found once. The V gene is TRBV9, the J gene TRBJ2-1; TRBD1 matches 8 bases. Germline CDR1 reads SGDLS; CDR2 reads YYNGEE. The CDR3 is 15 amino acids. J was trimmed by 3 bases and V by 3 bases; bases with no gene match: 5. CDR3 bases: TGTGCCAGCAGCGGACCGGGACAGGTCTACAATGAGCAGTTCTTC. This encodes CASSGPGQVYNEQFF.

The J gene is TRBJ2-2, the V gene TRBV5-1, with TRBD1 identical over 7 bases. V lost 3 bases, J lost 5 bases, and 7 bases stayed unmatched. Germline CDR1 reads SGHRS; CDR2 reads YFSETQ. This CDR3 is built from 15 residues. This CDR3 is CASSSEPTGTGELFF. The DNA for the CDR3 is TGCGCCAGCAGCTCGGAACCGACAGGGACCGGGGAGCTGTTTTTT.

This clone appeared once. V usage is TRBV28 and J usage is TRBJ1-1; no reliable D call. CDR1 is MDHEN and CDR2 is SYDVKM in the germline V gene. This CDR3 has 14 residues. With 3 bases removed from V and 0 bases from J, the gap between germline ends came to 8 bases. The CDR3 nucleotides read TGTGCCAGCAGTTTTACCGCGATGAACACTGAAGCTTTCTTT. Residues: CASSFTAMNTEAFF. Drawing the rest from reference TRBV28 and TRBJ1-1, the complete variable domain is DVKVTQSSRYLVKRTGEKVFLECVQDMDHENMFWYRQDPGLGLRLIYFSYDVKMKEKGDIPEGYSVSREKKERFSLILESASTNQTSMYLCASSFTAMNTEAFFGQGTRLTVV.